This T cell receptor (beta chain) was captured by sequencing in a study of early T cells in non-severe SARS-CoV-2 infection. Broader study findings: Anti-spike CD8 responses were favored by VDJdb matching, which missed private and CD4 specificities.

Individual cDNA molecules were tagged with unique molecular identifiers, the study reported. Via MiXCR, TCRdb re-called the 5' RACE reads, giving one row per CDR3 protein. The table records under 70,000 distinct CDR3 sequences, over 10% of them present only once. As concerns this clonotype: Its target is unknown.

The sequencing sample was made of whole blood. The TCR sequence derives from an adult who was a healthcare worker with PCR-confirmed SARS-CoV-2 infection or an uninfected control (not recorded which).

The CDR3 region has the DNA TGTGCCACCAGTGATTGGGCAGGGTTGAATAATGAGCAGTTCTTC. Encoded protein: CATSDWAGLNNEQFF. The chain links TRBV24-1 to TRBJ2-1; TRBD1 might be the D (5 bases). V gave up 2 bases and J gave up 7 bases, with 14 bases separating them. The CDR3 totals 15 residues. In germline, CDR1 is KGHDR, CDR2 SFDVKD.